Included here is one TCR beta chain sequence, with context. The V end was cut by 4 bases, the J end by 4 bases, with 10 bases between. The CDR3 totals 13 residues. Per the germline V gene, CDR1 is SGHDT and CDR2 is YYEEEE. Clones were read by immunoSEQ multiplex PCR, and TCRdb kept only the in-frame ones, dropping some. The repertoire holds 65,000 to 80,000 clones, with 75% to 90% as singletons. This entry belongs to a study of control samples from healthy donors and cancer patients. The sequenced material came from PBMCs. J is TRBJ2-3 and V is TRBV5-6, with D perhaps TRBD2 (5 bases). The receptor comes from a woman aged 45-60 years with colorectal cancer. The CDR3 protein is CASSDGVSDTQYF. The DNA of the CDR3 is TGTGCCAGCAGCGACGGGGTATCAGATACGCAGTATTTT.